This T cell receptor (beta chain) was captured by sequencing in a study of graft-versus-host responses after intestinal transplantation. V was clipped by 5 bases and J by 1 base; unmatched bases: 7. CDR1 LNHNV and CDR2 YYDKDF come from the germline V gene (reference sequence). CDR3 length: 17 residues. Broader study findings: Some patients had graft-donor T cell macrochimerism. In their allografts, the ratios of graft-versus-host to host-versus-graft T cell clones were high.

In the case of this clone: Its antigen is not known.

Assay used: immunoSEQ multiplex PCR; TCRdb lists only in-frame clones, some missing. The sample lists 90,000 to 150,000 clones, roughly 95% seen once, with 3.3% in the top ten. The sample here was unstimulated CD8+ T cells sorted from spleen or lymph node cells, taken before intestinal transplant. This chain links TRBV15 with TRBJ2-3; 12 bases match TRBD2. This TCR was sampled from a human donor who received an intestinal transplant. The CDR3 region is CATSSEGLAGGTDTQYF. CDR3 DNA: TGTGCCACCAGCTCTGAGGGACTAGCGGGCGGCACAGATACGCAGTATTTT.